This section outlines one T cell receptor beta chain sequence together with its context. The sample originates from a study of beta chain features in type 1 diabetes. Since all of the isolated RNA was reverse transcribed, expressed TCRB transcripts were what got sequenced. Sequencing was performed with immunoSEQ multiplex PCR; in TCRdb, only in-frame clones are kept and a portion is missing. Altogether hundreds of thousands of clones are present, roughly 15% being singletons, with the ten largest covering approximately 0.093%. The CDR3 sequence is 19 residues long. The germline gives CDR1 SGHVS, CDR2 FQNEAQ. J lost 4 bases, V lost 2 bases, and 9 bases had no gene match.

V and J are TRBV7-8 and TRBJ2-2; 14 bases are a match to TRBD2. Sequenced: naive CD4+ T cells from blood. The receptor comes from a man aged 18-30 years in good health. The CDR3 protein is CASSLYGTSGSWGTGELFF. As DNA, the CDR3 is TGTGCCAGCAGCTTATACGGGACTAGCGGGAGTTGGGGCACCGGGGAGCTGTTTTTT.